These 14 T cell receptor beta chains were all obtained from the same sample, sequenced in a study of T cell repertoires in cytomegalovirus infection. One entry per CDR3 protein results from TCRdb running MiXCR on the reads. The sample holds more than 150,000 distinct CDR3 sequences; 15% to 20% are singletons and the top ten take roughly 20%. The material sequenced was CD8+ T cells from PBMCs. The origin of the receptors is a human donor in good health (CMV status not recorded). Some clones in this sample may be carry-over from other donors' samples.

This chain joins TRBV12-5 and TRBJ2-1; D possibly uses TRBD1 or TRBD2 (6 bases each). The CDR3 sequence is 14 residues long. Trimming took 3 bases from V and 4 from J, leaving 10 bases between them. The germline V gene encodes CDR1 LGHNT and CDR2 FRNRAP. The CDR3 bases are TGTGCTAGTGGTTTAACGGGGGCTTACAATGAGCAGTTCTTC. Translating gives CASGLTGAYNEQFF.

The rearrangement joins TRBV5-1 to TRBJ2-3; D gene ambiguous. The CDR3 length is 15 residues. The germline CDR1 and CDR2 sequences are SGHRS and YFSETQ. Between the trimmed V and J ends, which lost 2 bases and 1 base, there was a span of 11 bases. The CDR3 nucleotides are TGCGCCAGCAGCTTTAGGTCTCCGGGCACAGATACGCAGTATTTT. Translation: CASSFRSPGTDTQYF.

This clonotype was counted a few times. This rearrangement joins TRBV20-1 to TRBJ2-7, with 9 bases aligning to TRBD1. The length of the CDR3 is 15 residues. Germline V lookup: CDR1 DFQATT, CDR2 SNEGSKA (reference sequence). J was trimmed by 3 bases and V by 1 base; bases with no gene match: 7. CDR3 sequence reads: CSARGTGVNFYEQYF. The CDR3 DNA reads as TGCAGTGCTAGAGGGACAGGGGTGAACTTCTACGAGCAGTACTTC.

The gene calls are TRBV12-3 or TRBV12-4 and TRBJ1-5; D unclear. V lost 6 bases to trimming and J lost 6 bases, with 15 bases between them. This CDR3 has 14 amino acids. CDR3 loop: CASSTDGVSQPQHF. As DNA, the CDR3 is TGTGCCAGCAGCACCGATGGGGTGTCTCAGCCCCAGCATTTT.

This clonotype was found a few times. The V call is TRBV7-2, the J call TRBJ1-3; D is unresolved. CDR1 and CDR2 from the germline V gene are SGHTA and FQGNSA. Trimming pared 3 bases from V and 0 bases from J, leaving 9 bases between. CDR3 length equals 15 residues. The CDR3 protein is CASSFGRSSGNTIYF. CDR3 nucleotide sequence: TGTGCCAGCAGCTTTGGGAGAAGCTCTGGAAACACCATATATTTT.

This clonotype was picked up a small number of times. The J gene is TRBJ2-7, the V gene TRBV7-9; a possible D gene is TRBD2 (5 bases). Germline lookup yields CDR1 SEHNR and CDR2 FQNEAQ (reference sequence). The CDR3 contains 13 residues. V dropped 5 bases and J dropped 5 bases, with 13 bases sitting between them. CDR3 sequence (DNA): TGTGCCAGCAGCCCTACGTCGAGGGACGAGCAGTACTTC. It yields the protein CASSPTSRDEQYF.

The gene calls are TRBV7-9 and TRBJ2-3; D is uncertain. The V end was cut by 7 bases, the J end by 6 bases, with 17 bases between. Per germline, CDR1 SEHNR and CDR2 FQNEAQ (reference sequence). The CDR3 is made up of 14 amino acids. The CDR3 here is CASIGPVSLDTQYF. The CDR3 coding sequence is TGTGCCAGCATCGGGCCCGTTTCACTCGATACGCAGTATTTT.

The V gene is TRBV7-9, the J gene TRBJ1-5; D remains ambiguous. Trimming removed 2 bases from V and 0 bases from J, with 14 bases in between. In germline, CDR1 is SEHNR, CDR2 FQNEAQ (reference sequence). The length of the CDR3 is 17 residues. The CDR3 nucleotides read TGTGCCAGCAGCTTACAACAGAATAGTTATAGCAATCAGCCCCAGCATTTT. It yields the protein CASSLQQNSYSNQPQHF.

This clonotype was found a few times. This chain joins TRBV4-1 and TRBJ2-7; D gene ambiguous. The CDR3 totals 15 residues. Trimming removed 0 bases at V and 1 base at J, with 10 bases between. Germline V gene sequence: CDR1 MGHRA, CDR2 YSYEKL. CDR3 nucleotide sequence: TGCGCCAGCAGCCAAGATCATGAGGAGTCCTACGAGCAGTACTTC. Protein: CASSQDHEESYEQYF.

V gene TRBV28 combines with J gene TRBJ2-5; D perhaps matches TRBD2 (5 bases). Per the germline V gene, CDR1 is MDHEN and CDR2 is SYDVKM. The CDR3 spans 14 residues. Trimming took 3 bases from V and 5 from J, leaving 13 bases between them. The CDR3: CASSLAPGSETQYF. The CDR3 DNA reads as TGTGCCAGCAGTTTGGCTCCGGGGTCGGAGACCCAGTACTTC. Variable domain in full (rest from reference TRBV28 and TRBJ2-5): DVKVTQSSRYLVKRTGEKVFLECVQDMDHENMFWYRQDPGLGLRLIYFSYDVKMKEKGDIPEGYSVSREKKERFSLILESASTNQTSMYLCASSLAPGSETQYFGPGTRLLVL.

This clonotype was seen only a few times. CDR3: CAANRGFLSTDTQYF. The CDR3 coding sequence is TGTGCCGCAAACAGGGGGTTCTTAAGTACAGATACGCAGTATTTT. J is TRBJ2-3 and V is TRBV6-6; 8 nucleotides match TRBD1. Losses at the gene ends were 11 bases for V and 3 bases for J; bases not matched to a gene: 13. Germline V gene lookup returns CDR1 MNHNY and CDR2 SVGAGI (reference sequence). The CDR3 extends over 15 amino acids.

V and J are TRBV6-2 or TRBV6-3 and TRBJ2-1, with D hard to call. The CDR3 consists of 11 residues. The ends were cut back, 2 bases at V and 8 bases at J, with 4 bases in the middle. Per germline, CDR1 MNHEY and CDR2 SVGEGT. The CDR3 loop reads CASSYADEQFF. The DNA for the CDR3 is TGTGCCAGCAGTTACGCAGATGAGCAGTTCTTC.

The table lists this clonotype with a few counts. V and J are TRBV14 and TRBJ1-1, with D possibly matching TRBD1 (5 bases). The germline V gene encodes CDR1 SGHDN and CDR2 FVKESK. The germline V and J ends were trimmed by 3 bases and 4 bases, with 9 bases remaining between them. This CDR3 has 13 residues. This CDR3 reads CASSHPGATEAFF. CDR3 coding DNA: TGTGCCAGCAGCCACCCCGGGGCCACTGAAGCTTTCTTT.

This clonotype was found a few times. This chain uses TRBV28 with TRBJ1-5; D is undetermined. The length of the CDR3 is 13 residues. Trimming took 3 bases from V and 7 from J, leaving 10 bases between them. Germline CDR1 is MDHEN and CDR2 is SYDVKM. The CDR3 DNA reads TGTGCCAGCAGTTTGCGGACTGTACAGCCCCAGCATTTT. It is translated as CASSLRTVQPQHF.